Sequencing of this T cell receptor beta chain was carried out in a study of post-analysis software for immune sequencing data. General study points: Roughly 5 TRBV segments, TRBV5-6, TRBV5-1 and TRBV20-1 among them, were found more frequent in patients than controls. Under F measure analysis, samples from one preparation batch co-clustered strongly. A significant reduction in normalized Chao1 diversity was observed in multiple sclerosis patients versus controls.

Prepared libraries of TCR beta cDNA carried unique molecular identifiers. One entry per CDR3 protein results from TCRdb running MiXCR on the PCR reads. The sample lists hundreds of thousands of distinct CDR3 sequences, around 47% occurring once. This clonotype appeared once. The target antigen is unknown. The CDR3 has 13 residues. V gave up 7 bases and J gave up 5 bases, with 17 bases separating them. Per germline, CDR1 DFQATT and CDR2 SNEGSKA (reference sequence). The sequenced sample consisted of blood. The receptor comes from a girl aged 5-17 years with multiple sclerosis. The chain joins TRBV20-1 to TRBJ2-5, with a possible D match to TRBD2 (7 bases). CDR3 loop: CSVPSGGRETQYF. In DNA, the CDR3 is TGCAGTGTCCCATCGGGGGGCAGGGAGACCCAGTACTTC.